This T cell receptor (beta chain) was identified in a study of beta chain features in type 1 diabetes. Whole-study findings and limits: Sequencing used cDNA, and cells with high TCR expression could therefore be over-represented. There was a moderate but significant shortening of TCRB CDR3s in all four CD4+ subsets of Type 1 diabetes patients.

Details on this clone: The antigen remains unidentified.

The study reverse transcribed the entire isolated RNA, so it sequenced expressed TCRB transcripts. Clones were sequenced by immunoSEQ multiplex PCR, and TCRdb holds only the in-frame ones, with some missing. Among over 600,000 clones listed, roughly 12% were seen once. Material for sequencing was naive CD4+ T cells from blood. The clonotype was recovered from a man younger than 45 with type 1 diabetes.

The CDR3 DNA sequence: TGTGCCAGCAGCTTGATGGGAACCTACAATGAGCAGTTCTTC. Its protein is CASSLMGTYNEQFF. The rearrangement joins TRBV5-4 to TRBJ2-1; D is undetermined. Germline-derived CDR1 and CDR2 are SGHNT and YYREEE (reference sequence). This CDR3 comprises 14 residues. The V and J ends lost 1 base and 2 bases respectively, with 7 bases between them.